A single sample gave rise to the 25 T cell receptor beta chains below, sequenced in a study of T-cell reconstitution after alpha-beta-depleted transplantation in children (dated by TCRdb to 2016 to 2017). The library was produced with PCR. Sequenced on an Illumina HiSeq 2500. To normalize quantification of the TCRbeta repertoire, the TCR libraries were built with molecular barcoding that relied on unique molecular identifiers. TCRdb took the public reads, trimmed them with fastp at Q25, ran MiXCR for clone calling and kept in-frame beta chains. Rows with a matching CDR3 protein are joined into one entry that keeps the most common DNA and genes. The sample table lists approximately 340,000 distinct CDR3 sequences, under 13% of them with a count of one. The ten largest clones take up 2% to 3% of the sample. Sequenced here: PBMCs from the stem cell graft donor, sampled from the stem cell graft. The source of these receptors is a human donor who donated a stem cell graft to a child with acute lymphoblastic leukemia.

This chain links TRBV20-1 with TRBJ2-2, with 12 bases aligning to TRBD2. The J segment lost 0 bases and the V segment lost 5 bases, leaving 10 bases of the junction unmatched. The CDR3 contains 18 residues. Germline V lookup: CDR1 DFQATT, CDR2 SNEGSKA (reference sequence). The CDR3 spells CSAGTGPSGRANTGELFF. The CDR3 DNA is TGCAGTGCTGGAACCGGGCCTAGCGGGAGGGCGAACACCGGGGAGCTGTTTTTT.

This clonotype has a count of ten or more. The rearrangement links TRBV5-4 to TRBJ1-4; D unclear. The germline V gene has CDR1 SGHNT and CDR2 YYREEE (reference sequence). CDR3 size: 15 residues. Trimming took off 3 bases at V and 0 bases at J, with 9 bases between the two ends. The CDR3 DNA is TGTGCCAGCAGCTCCTCCGTTGCAACTAATGAAAAACTGTTTTTT. Its protein product is CASSSSVATNEKLFF.

This clonotype occurred a few times. The chain joins TRBV10-2 to TRBJ2-7, with a tentative D call TRBD1 (6 bases). The CDR3 covers 14 residues. Deletions cut 6 bases from V and 0 bases from J, with 12 bases between. CDR1 WSHSY and CDR2 SAAADI come from the germline V gene. CDR3 DNA: TGCGCCAGCAGGGATCAGGGGAACTCCTACGAGCAGTACTTC. It yields the protein CASRDQGNSYEQYF.

The rearrangement uses TRBV12-3 or TRBV12-4 and TRBJ2-1, with a weak D call TRBD2 (6 bases). Trimming removed 5 bases from V and 1 base from J, with 15 bases in between. The CDR3 contains 16 residues. The CDR3 region is CASSPGGTSSYNEQFF. Here the CDR3 DNA reads TGTGCCAGCAGTCCCGGAGGGACTTCATCCTACAATGAGCAGTTCTTC.

The V gene is TRBV19, the J gene TRBJ2-7, with 10 bases that match TRBD1. Germline CDR1 LNHDA, CDR2 SQIVND (reference sequence). The CDR3 spans 15 residues. With 3 bases clipped from V and 0 bases from J, the junction kept 2 bases outside the gene matches. The CDR3 region has the DNA TGTGCCAGTAGTATCGGACAGGGGGTCTCCTACGAGCAGTACTTC. Protein: CASSIGQGVSYEQYF.

This clonotype was seen at least ten times. The chain recombines TRBV18 with TRBJ2-1; 12 nucleotides match TRBD2. Unmatched junction bases numbered 4, after V lost 4 bases and J lost 3 bases. Looked up from germline, CDR1 is KGHSH and CDR2 is LQKENI. This CDR3 has 16 residues. In nucleotides, the CDR3 is TGTGCCAGCTCACAGACTAGCGGGGGACTCTACAATGAGCAGTTCTTC. It translates to CASSQTSGGLYNEQFF.

This clonotype has only a few counts. V is TRBV9 and J is TRBJ2-3; 8 nucleotides agree with TRBD1. Germline V lookup: CDR1 SGDLS, CDR2 YYNGEE. The CDR3 loop spans 15 amino acids. With V trimmed by 0 bases and J by 4 bases, 4 bases remained unmatched. Here the CDR3 DNA reads TGTGCCAGCAGCGTAGCAGGGGGCAGTTCAGATACGCAGTATTTT. Encoded protein: CASSVAGGSSDTQYF. Based on the CDR3 plus reference TRBV9 and TRBJ2-3, the full variable domain is DSGVTQTPKHLITATGQRVTLRCSPRSGDLSVYWYQQSLDQGLQFLIQYYNGEERAKGNILERFSAQQFPDLHSELNLSSLELGDSALYFCASSVAGGSSDTQYFGPGTRLTVL.

This clonotype came up a few times. The chain uses TRBV5-1 and TRBJ2-2, with unresolved D. Looked up from germline, CDR1 is SGHRS and CDR2 is YFSETQ. The CDR3 sequence is 15 residues long. V lost 0 bases to trimming and J lost 1 base, with 7 bases between them. This CDR3 reads CASSLGHGNTGELFF. The CDR3 DNA is TGCGCCAGCAGCTTGGGACACGGGAACACCGGGGAGCTGTTTTTT.

A few counts support this clonotype. The chain links TRBV10-2 to TRBJ2-5, with 10 bases fitting TRBD2. Germline trimming cut 8 bases from V and 1 base from J; bases unmatched to any gene: 7. Germline CDR1 WSHSY, CDR2 SAAADI. The CDR3 is 15 amino acids. CDR3 in amino acids: CASSGLAAFQETQYF. Written as DNA, the CDR3 is TGCGCCAGCTCCGGACTAGCGGCGTTCCAAGAGACCCAGTACTTC.

This clonotype occurred many times. The chain combines TRBV7-9 with TRBJ2-3; TRBD1 agrees at 7 bases. The J segment lost 4 bases and the V segment lost 5 bases, leaving 6 bases of the junction unmatched. Germline CDR1 SEHNR, CDR2 FQNEAQ (reference sequence). The CDR3 contains 14 residues. In DNA form, the CDR3 reads TGTGCCAGCAGCCCGACAGGGTTGCCAGATACGCAGTATTTT. The encoded protein is CASSPTGLPDTQYF.

This clonotype turned up a few times. The CDR3 spells CASSPPKLAGEQYF. CDR3 nucleotides: TGTGCCAGCAGCCCGCCCAAGCTAGCGGGAGAGCAGTACTTC. The chain joins TRBV12-3 or TRBV12-4 to TRBJ2-7; 9 bases are a match to TRBD2. The CDR3 loop spans 14 amino acids. V was clipped by 6 bases and J by 7 bases; unmatched bases: 10.

Only a few counts were recorded for this clonotype. The chain joins TRBV7-9 to TRBJ1-6, with 8 nucleotides matching TRBD1. Germline values: CDR1 SEHNR, CDR2 FQNEAQ (reference sequence). The CDR3 length is 16 residues. With V trimmed by 4 bases and J by 6 bases, 8 bases remained unmatched. The CDR3 here is CASSSTGGGGNSPLHF. The CDR3 DNA reads as TGTGCCAGCAGCTCCACAGGGGGGGGAGGTAATTCACCCCTCCACTTT.

Only a few counts were recorded for this clonotype. The V and J genes are TRBV7-8 and TRBJ2-2, with no clear D. Trimming removed 3 bases from V and 0 bases from J, with 11 bases in between. Germline assignment: CDR1 SGHVS and CDR2 FQNEAQ. The CDR3 covers 16 residues. The CDR3 nucleotides read TGTGCCAGCAGCTTTAAGGTCCCGGCGAACACCGGGGAGCTGTTTTTT. Protein product: CASSFKVPANTGELFF.

This clonotype was seen only a few times. The gene calls are TRBV5-1 and TRBJ2-1; no firm D call. The CDR3 extends over 15 amino acids. Germline V gives CDR1 SGHRS, CDR2 YFSETQ. The V end was cut by 0 bases, the J end by 0 bases, with 7 bases between. CDR3 region: CASSLVESSYNEQFF. The CDR3 bases are TGCGCCAGCAGCTTGGTGGAAAGCTCCTACAATGAGCAGTTCTTC. The variable domain in full, completed from reference TRBV5-1 and TRBJ2-1, reads KAGVTQTPRYLIKTRGQQVTLSCSPISGHRSVSWYQQTPGQGLQFLFEYFSETQRNKGNFPGRFSGRQFSNSRSEMNVSTLELGDSALYLCASSLVESSYNEQFFGPGTRLTVL.

This clonotype was counted only a few times. The V gene is TRBV12-3 or TRBV12-4, the J gene TRBJ2-7, with D possibly TRBD1 on 6 matching bases. Trimming shortened V by 5 bases and J by 5 bases, and 16 bases separated the two germline ends. The CDR3 contains 14 residues. CDR3 coding DNA: TGTGCCAGCAGTCCTACAGGGAATCTCGACGAGCAGTACTTC. It yields the protein CASSPTGNLDEQYF.

The table lists this clonotype with a few counts. The V gene is TRBV7-9, the J gene TRBJ2-7; D perhaps matches TRBD1 (6 bases). V was shortened by 9 bases and J by 1 base, with 10 bases between the two germline ends. The CDR3 sequence is 12 residues long. The V gene's germline CDR1 is SEHNR and CDR2 FQNEAQ (reference sequence). The CDR3 sequence: CASTGLSYEQYF. The CDR3 DNA reads as TGTGCCAGTACAGGGTTGTCCTACGAGCAGTACTTC.

CDR3 amino acids: CASSFRGAGNEQFF. CDR3 nucleotides: TGCGCCAGCAGCTTCAGGGGCGCGGGAAATGAGCAGTTCTTC. The chain combines TRBV5-1 with TRBJ2-1; possibly TRBD1 or TRBD2 for D (6 bases each). V lost 2 bases and J 7 bases, leaving 13 bases between the germline ends. The CDR3 sequence is 14 residues long. Germline loops: CDR1 SGHRS, CDR2 YFSETQ.

The chain carries TRBV6-2 or TRBV6-3 and TRBJ2-3; 11 nucleotides line up with TRBD1. Per the germline V gene, CDR1 is MNHEY and CDR2 is SVGEGT. V lost 2 bases to trimming and J lost 9 bases; unmatched junction nucleotides: 13. The length of the CDR3 is 17 residues. The DNA of the CDR3 is TGTGCCAGCAGTTACCGGGACAGGGGGTTTCCTAGCGTCACGCAGTATTTT. This gives the protein CASSYRDRGFPSVTQYF.

The gene calls are TRBV4-1 and TRBJ2-7; perhaps D is TRBD1 or TRBD2 (5 bases each). Trimming took 5 bases from V and 0 from J, leaving 14 bases between them. The CDR3 runs 15 residues. Germline CDR1 reads MGHRA; CDR2 reads YSYEKL. CDR3 nucleotide sequence: TGCGCCAGCAGCGCCGGGACGGCTAACTCCTACGAGCAGTACTTC. Encoded protein: CASSAGTANSYEQYF.

This sequence joins TRBV12-3 or TRBV12-4 and TRBJ2-7, with 9 bases that match TRBD2. V lost 2 bases to trimming and J lost 7 bases; unmatched junction nucleotides: 9. The CDR3 sequence is 15 residues long. CDR3 in amino acids: CASSLTVAGVAEQYF. The CDR3 DNA is TGTGCCAGCAGTTTAACGGTAGCGGGAGTTGCTGAGCAGTACTTC.

The chain uses TRBV5-5 and TRBJ2-1; 8 bases map to TRBD1. The CDR3 consists of 15 residues. The trim removed 1 base at V and 6 bases at J, leaving 6 bases unmatched. Germline V gene data show CDR1 as SGHKS and CDR2 as YYEKEE (reference sequence). CDR3 bases: TGTGCCAGCAGCTTGTCTTCAGGGGGCCTCAATGAGCAGTTCTTC. Protein product: CASSLSSGGLNEQFF.

V and J are TRBV5-1 and TRBJ2-5, with 7 positions matching TRBD2. The CDR3 has 14 residues. J was trimmed by 1 base and V by 6 bases; bases with no gene match: 6. CDR1 and CDR2 (germline): SGHRS, YFSETQ. CDR3 sequence (DNA): TGCGCCAGCACCGAAGGACTAGTCCAAGAGACCCAGTACTTC. Protein product: CASTEGLVQETQYF.

J is TRBJ2-5 and V is TRBV7-2; TRBD1 agrees at 8 bases. Germline V gene sequence: CDR1 SGHTA, CDR2 FQGNSA. Trimming removed 2 bases from V and 5 bases from J; junction bases left unmatched: 13. This CDR3 is built from 17 residues. Here the CDR3 DNA reads TGTGCCAGCAGCTTATCCCTGAGGACAGGGCCCGGGGAGACCCAGTACTTC. Protein: CASSLSLRTGPGETQYF.

The CDR3 DNA reads TGTGCCAGCAGCCCACTAGGCCCCGTGGAGCAGTACTTC. It is translated as CASSPLGPVEQYF. The rearrangement joins TRBV12-3 or TRBV12-4 to TRBJ2-7, with a possible D match to TRBD2 (5 bases). This CDR3 region has 13 residues. V shed 6 bases and J shed 7 bases, with 16 bases lying between them.

This clonotype has ten or more counts. The chain joins TRBV7-9 to TRBJ1-5; weak D call: TRBD1 (5 bases). The CDR3 contains 13 residues. V lost 8 bases and J lost 1, with 9 bases in between. Germline V CDR1 and CDR2: SEHNR, FQNEAQ (reference sequence). The CDR3 nucleotides read TGTGCCAGCGGAGACAGCAGCAATCAGCCCCAGCATTTT. Translated: CASGDSSNQPQHF. The full variable domain, its missing parts supplied by reference TRBV7-9 and TRBJ1-5, is DTGVSQNPRHKITKRGQNVTFRCDPISEHNRLYWYRQTLGQGPEFLTYFQNEAQLEKSRLLSDRFSAERPKGSFSTLEIQRTEQGDSAMYLCASGDSSNQPQHFGDGTRLSIL.